The TCR beta chain described here comes from a study of T-cell reconstitution after alpha-beta-depleted transplantation in children. Notes on the study in general: It was reported that alpha-beta T cells came from several hundred expanded graft clones (about two months after transplant).

The library targeted TCRbeta and was prepared with unique molecular identifiers. Via MiXCR, TCRdb re-called the PCR reads, giving one row per CDR3 protein. The top ten clones hold roughly 9.8% of a sample with 250,000 to 350,000 distinct CDR3 sequences, roughly 21% of them seen once. This CDR3 has 15 amino acids. With V trimmed by 5 bases and J by 8 bases, 8 bases remained unmatched. In germline, CDR1 is MNHEY, CDR2 SMNVEV (reference sequence). Comment on this clonotype: As yet, its antigen is unknown.

The sample consisted of PBMCs, mostly from graft donor cells, taken 180 days after TCRalphabeta/CD19-depleted stem cell transplant. This sequence originates from a male patient younger than 18 who had a stem cell transplant for acute lymphoblastic leukemia, so the T cells may come from the graft donor. The V call is TRBV27, the J call TRBJ2-2; 10 positions match TRBD1. DNA of the CDR3: TGTGCCAGCAGTCCAAGGACAGGGGGGCCTGGGGAGCTGTTTTTT. The encoded protein is CASSPRTGGPGELFF.